A single sample gave rise to the 27 T cell receptor beta chains below, sequenced in a study of T cell changes during pregnancy in multiple sclerosis. This table comes from immunoSEQ multiplex PCR, and its TCRdb copy is limited to in-frame clones, with some not included. This table holds around 40,000 clones, more than 85% found once. The specimen was CD8+ T cells from peripheral blood mononuclear cells, collected in the third trimester of pregnancy. All receptors come from a female donor with multiple sclerosis, enrolled in a pregnancy study.

The rearrangement uses TRBV15 and TRBJ2-1; D not certain. This CDR3 has 15 amino acids. Germline CDR1 reads LNHNV; CDR2 reads YYDKDF (reference sequence). With 5 bases removed from V and 4 bases from J, the gap between germline ends came to 15 bases. The CDR3 DNA is TGTGCCACCAGCGCAAGCATCTACTCATACAATGAGCAGTTCTTC. Translated, it gives CATSASIYSYNEQFF.

This clone was seen a single time. The gene calls are TRBV27 and TRBJ1-2; 7 nucleotides align to TRBD1. V lost 5 bases, J lost 4 bases, and 4 bases stayed unmatched. Germline CDR1 reads MNHEY; CDR2 reads SMNVEV (reference sequence). The CDR3 has 13 amino acids. This CDR3 reads CASSLQGGYGYTF. The CDR3 nucleotides are TGTGCCAGCAGTCTCCAGGGGGGCTATGGCTACACCTTC.

V usage is TRBV27 and J usage is TRBJ1-1; TRBD1 matches 8 bases. This CDR3 is built from 15 residues. Germline loops: CDR1 MNHEY, CDR2 SMNVEV (reference sequence). The V gene end was trimmed by 7 bases and the J gene end by 5 bases; junction bases not matched to a gene: 12. CDR3 nucleotide sequence: TGTGCCAGCAAGATATCGGCTACAGGGGGAACTGAAGCTTTCTTT. Residues: CASKISATGGTEAFF.

The chain is built from TRBV27 and TRBJ2-2; D gene ambiguous. V shed 6 bases and J shed 3 bases, with 11 bases lying between them. The CDR3 contains 14 residues. The V gene's germline CDR1 is MNHEY and CDR2 SMNVEV (reference sequence). CDR3 region: CASRRIGDTGELFF. The DNA for the CDR3 is TGTGCCAGCAGGCGAATTGGAGACACCGGGGAGCTGTTTTTT.

Regarding this clone: Relative to the germline gene, one junction end is altered; a read error may explain this. The chain joins TRBV29-1 to TRBJ2-5; 7 bases are a match to TRBD2. CDR1 is SQVTM and CDR2 is ANQGSEA in the germline V gene. This CDR3 is 15 amino acids long. The CDR3 protein is CSAEWGRAAGETQYF. The CDR3 nucleotides are TGCAGCGCTGAATGGGGGAGGGCCGCGGGGGAGACCCAGTACTTC.

The CDR3 loop is CASSPTRSFYEQYF. CDR3 DNA: TGTGCCAGCAGCCCAACACGGAGTTTCTACGAGCAGTACTTC. The rearrangement links TRBV7-2 to TRBJ2-7; D call uncertain. Germline V gene data show CDR1 as SGHTA and CDR2 as FQGNSA. The CDR3 is 14 amino acids. Trimming stripped 5 bases from V and 3 bases from J, with 14 bases between.

This chain links TRBV18 with TRBJ2-7; 9 bases are a match to TRBD2. Losses at the gene ends were 3 bases for V and 4 bases for J; bases not matched to a gene: 1. CDR3 length equals 13 residues. Germline V gene sequence: CDR1 KGHSH, CDR2 LQKENI. The CDR3 is CASSPTSGYEQYF. The CDR3 nucleotides read TGTGCCAGCTCACCGACTAGCGGATACGAGCAGTACTTC.

This chain joins TRBV9 and TRBJ2-1; TRBD2 aligns across 8 bases. There are 16 residues in the CDR3. V lost 2 bases, J lost 4 bases, and 8 bases stayed unmatched. Germline CDR1 SGDLS, CDR2 YYNGEE. The CDR3 loop reads CASSVGRAGEYNEQFF. In nucleotides, the CDR3 is TGTGCCAGCAGCGTGGGAAGAGCGGGGGAGTACAATGAGCAGTTCTTC.

This clone was counted only a few times. The chain links TRBV11-2 to TRBJ1-1; TRBD1 agrees at 7 bases. The CDR3 has 18 residues. Germline V CDR1 and CDR2: SGHAT, FQNNGV. With V trimmed by 4 bases and J by 0 bases, 14 bases remained unmatched. CDR3 sequence (DNA): TGTGCCAGCAGCTACTTTCGACAGGGCGGATTGATGAACACTGAAGCTTTCTTT. This codes for CASSYFRQGGLMNTEAFF. The full variable domain, with the rest looked up from reference TRBV11-2 and TRBJ1-1, is EAGVAQSPRYKIIEKRQSVAFWCNPISGHATLYWYQQILGQGPKLLIQFQNNGVVDDSQLPKDRFSAERLKGVDSTLKIQPAKLEDSAVYLCASSYFRQGGLMNTEAFFGQGTRLTVV.

Turning to this clone: Additional DNA sequences in this sample encode the identical CDR3. This chain links TRBV6-5 with TRBJ2-7; maybe TRBD1 (6 bases). Germline lookup yields CDR1 MNHEY and CDR2 SVGAGI. The ends were cut back, 0 bases at V and 5 bases at J, with 8 bases in the middle. The CDR3 is made up of 13 amino acids. In DNA, the CDR3 is TGTGCCAGCAGTTACTCTACAGGGAACGAGCAGTACTTC. Its protein product is CASSYSTGNEQYF.

V is TRBV6-6 and J is TRBJ2-5; TRBD1 matches 7 bases. The CDR3 is 15 residues long. Germline CDR1 is MNHNY and CDR2 is SVGAGI (reference sequence). J was trimmed by 0 bases and V by 5 bases; bases with no gene match: 6. The CDR3 loop reads CASSLGQTDQETQYF. Written as DNA, the CDR3 is TGTGCCAGCAGTCTGGGACAGACCGACCAAGAGACCCAGTACTTC.

The chain couples TRBV9 to TRBJ2-3, with TRBD1 as a possible D gene (7 bases). Germline V lookup: CDR1 SGDLS, CDR2 YYNGEE. The CDR3 loop spans 13 amino acids. Trimming left V 3 bases short and J 10 bases short, with 15 bases between. In DNA form, the CDR3 reads TGTGCCAGCAGCGCTTCACAGGGGAGGCCGCAGTATTTT. Translated: CASSASQGRPQYF.

The rearrangement joins TRBV4-3 to TRBJ1-1; D may be TRBD1 (6 bases). Trimming removed 1 base from V and 7 bases from J, with 28 bases in between. CDR3 length: 19 amino acids. In germline, CDR1 is LGHNA, CDR2 YSLEER. This chain's CDR3 is CASSQGGPGAGITRGEAFF. The CDR3 DNA sequence: TGCGCCAGCAGCCAAGGGGGGCCAGGGGCAGGTATCACAAGGGGTGAAGCTTTCTTT.

The chain couples TRBV7-3 to TRBJ2-3; 9 bases align to TRBD2. Germline loops: CDR1 SGHTA, CDR2 FQGTGA. The CDR3 has 16 amino acids. With V trimmed by 5 bases and J by 4 bases, 10 bases remained unmatched. The CDR3 DNA reads TGTGCCAGCAGCGTCGTAGCGGGGGCGGCCTCAGATACGCAGTATTTT. Its protein product is CASSVVAGAASDTQYF.

This sequence joins TRBV9 and TRBJ2-3; the D gene is possibly TRBD2 (6 bases). V shed 0 bases and J shed 2 bases, with 7 bases lying between them. The CDR3 covers 14 residues. Germline V lookup: CDR1 SGDLS, CDR2 YYNGEE. The CDR3 coding sequence is TGTGCCAGCAGCGTAGGGGGGGTCACAGATACGCAGTATTTT. This encodes CASSVGGVTDTQYF.

The V gene is TRBV15, the J gene TRBJ2-1, with D maybe TRBD2 (5 bases). This CDR3 region has 14 residues. V lost 4 bases and J lost 8, with 15 bases in between. Germline V gene sequence: CDR1 LNHNV, CDR2 YYDKDF (reference sequence). CDR3 nucleotide sequence: TGTGCCACCAGCAAACTAGATTTGTCGCATGAGCAGTTCTTC. It translates to CATSKLDLSHEQFF.

This sequence joins TRBV19 and TRBJ2-1; 9 nucleotides align to TRBD1. V lost 7 bases to trimming and J lost 0 bases; unmatched junction nucleotides: 10. Germline CDR1 LNHDA, CDR2 SQIVND (reference sequence). The CDR3 runs 17 residues. In DNA form, the CDR3 reads TGTGCCAGTAACGAAGACAGGGGGGTCAGCTCCTACAATGAGCAGTTCTTC. Translated: CASNEDRGVSSYNEQFF.

The chain uses TRBV7-9 and TRBJ2-3; TRBD1 is a possible D gene (5 bases). V was trimmed by 8 bases and J by 1 base, leaving 13 bases between them. The germline V gene encodes CDR1 SEHNR and CDR2 FQNEAQ (reference sequence). The CDR3 runs 14 residues. The CDR3, as DNA: TGTGCCAGCCTCGGCAGGGCGGGCACAGATACGCAGTATTTT. Residues: CASLGRAGTDTQYF. Using reference TRBV7-9 and TRBJ2-3 for the parts outside the CDR3, the full variable domain is DTGVSQNPRHKITKRGQNVTFRCDPISEHNRLYWYRQTLGQGPEFLTYFQNEAQLEKSRLLSDRFSAERPKGSFSTLEIQRTEQGDSAMYLCASLGRAGTDTQYFGPGTRLTVL.

This clone was seen only once. The gene calls are TRBV7-2 and TRBJ1-5, with a weak D call TRBD1 (6 bases). The CDR3 consists of 15 residues. The V gene lost 1 base and the J gene lost 4 bases, with 11 bases spanning the gap. Germline values: CDR1 SGHTA, CDR2 FQGNSA. This CDR3 reads CASSLVGGENQPQHF. CDR3 DNA sequence: TGTGCCAGCAGCTTAGTTGGGGGCGAGAATCAGCCCCAGCATTTT. Drawing the rest from reference TRBV7-2 and TRBJ1-5, the complete variable domain is GAGVSQSPSNKVTEKGKDVELRCDPISGHTALYWYRQSLGQGLEFLIYFQGNSAPDKSGLPSDRFSAERTGGSVSTLTIQRTQQEDSAVYLCASSLVGGENQPQHFGDGTRLSIL.

The chain uses TRBV19 and TRBJ2-7; 10 nucleotides line up with TRBD1. Germline V gene lookup returns CDR1 LNHDA and CDR2 SQIVND (reference sequence). Trimming at V came to 7 bases and at J to 2 bases, leaving 5 bases not matched to a gene. There are 14 residues in the CDR3. Here the CDR3 DNA reads TGTGCCAGTACCCCCGGACAGGGGGCCTACGAGCAGTACTTC. Translated, it gives CASTPGQGAYEQYF.

The chain is built from TRBV28 and TRBJ2-7, with TRBD1 identical over 8 bases. CDR1 and CDR2 from the germline V gene are MDHEN and SYDVKM. After removal of 7 bases from V and 6 bases from J, the junction contained 8 bases not matched to a gene. The CDR3 is 13 amino acids. CDR3 in amino acids: CASTETGGGEQYF. The CDR3 nucleotides are TGTGCCAGCACCGAAACAGGGGGAGGCGAGCAGTACTTC.

Only one count was recorded for this clone. The rearrangement uses TRBV21-1 and TRBJ2-5; the DNA was not compared with TRBD2, the D call given in the table. TRBV21-1 is termed a pseudogene. The CDR3 runs 17 residues. The CDR3 sequence: CASSKETSGVYQETQYF. For the CDR3, the DNA is TGTGCCAGCAGCAAAGAGACTAGCGGGGTTTACCAAGAGACCCAGTACTTC.

The chain couples TRBV5-5 to TRBJ2-7, with D perhaps TRBD1 (5 bases). The CDR3 totals 14 residues. Germline V gene sequence: CDR1 SGHKS, CDR2 YYEKEE (reference sequence). The V gene lost 1 base and the J gene lost 4 bases, with 12 bases spanning the gap. In DNA form, the CDR3 reads TGTGCCAGCAGCTTGAGGGGCGCGGCGTACGAGCAGTACTTC. Its translation is CASSLRGAAYEQYF.

This rearrangement joins TRBV7-9 to TRBJ2-7; 7 nucleotides align to TRBD1. V trimming: 1 base; J trimming: 3 bases; junction bases outside the gene matches: 3. CDR3 length: 14 residues. CDR1 and CDR2 from the germline V gene are SEHNR and FQNEAQ (reference sequence). As DNA, the CDR3 is TGTGCCAGCAGCTTAGGGGACAGTTTCTACGAGCAGTACTTC. It translates to CASSLGDSFYEQYF.

The genes are TRBV10-1 and TRBJ1-4; 8 nucleotides match TRBD1. CDR3 length: 14 amino acids. The ends lost 10 bases at V and 4 bases at J; junction bases unmatched: 8. Looked up from germline, CDR1 is WNHNN and CDR2 is SYGVQD (reference sequence). For the CDR3, the DNA is TGCGCCAAAGCACAGACAGGGGTTAATGAAAAACTGTTTTTT. Translated: CAKAQTGVNEKLFF.

The rearrangement uses TRBV5-4 and TRBJ1-2; no reliable D call. The CDR3 spans 13 residues. Germline V CDR1 and CDR2: SGHNT, YYREEE (reference sequence). The V and J ends lost 4 bases and 12 bases respectively, with 19 bases between them. The CDR3 nucleotides are TGTGCCAGCAGCACCCGCCCCGACAAGGAAAACACCTTC. This codes for CASSTRPDKENTF.

V gene TRBV6-4 combines with J gene TRBJ2-3, with 8 bases identical to TRBD1. Trimming took 0 bases from V and 6 from J; bases not matched to a gene: 5. The CDR3 runs to 15 residues. Per germline, CDR1 MRHNA and CDR2 SNTAGT. CDR3 sequence reads: CASSDSAGGVDTQYF. CDR3 DNA sequence: TGTGCCAGCAGTGACTCGGCAGGGGGCGTCGATACGCAGTATTTT.